Listed below are T cell receptor beta chains from one sample, sequenced in a study of T-cell memory formation after mild COVID-19. TCRdb used MiXCR to reprocess the 5' RACE reads, holding one entry per CDR3 protein. The data show around 340,000 distinct CDR3 sequences, around a fifth seen once. Specimen: PBMCs or a T cell subset sorted from them (not recorded which). These receptors originate from an adult woman who had mild COVID-19 (a few samples of this study predate the infection). Cell type and time point are not known. The CDR3 runs from the conserved cysteine through the conserved F or W. Fields, in order: J gene, clone size, CDR3 length, D gene, V gene, CDR3 protein, CDR3 DNA. The D gene is left open where the match is weak. Some rows have no size entry. The others give once, few or many, or a class for an expanded clone.

TRBJ2-5	NA	14	TRBD2	TRBV11-2	CASSLGTRGETQYF	TGTGCCAGCAGCTTAGGGACTAGAGGGGAGACCCAGTACTTC
TRBJ1-1	NA	13	NA	TRBV6-1	CASSDPSGTEAFF	TGTGCCAGCAGTGACCCCTCGGGCACTGAAGCTTTCTTT
TRBJ1-1	few	12	TRBD1	TRBV29-1	CSVQGDPTEAFF	TGCAGCGTTCAGGGGGATCCCACTGAAGCTTTCTTT
TRBJ2-3	NA	15	NA	TRBV12-3/TRBV12-4	CASSLGGHYTDTQYF	TGTGCCAGCAGTTTGGGAGGCCATTACACAGATACGCAGTATTTT
TRBJ2-6	NA	16	NA	TRBV14	CASSASGFSGANVLTF	TGTGCCAGCAGCGCCTCAGGGTTCTCTGGGGCCAACGTCCTGACTTTC
TRBJ2-7	NA	14	NA	TRBV4-1	CASSQGEGTWEQYF	TGCGCCAGCAGCCAAGGCGAGGGGACCTGGGAGCAGTACTTC
TRBJ2-1	NA	12	TRBD2	TRBV2	CASMRGGDEQFF	TGTGCCAGCATGCGGGGGGGTGATGAGCAGTTCTTC
TRBJ2-2	few	18	TRBD2	TRBV5-1	CASRPRTSGIPATGELFF	TGCGCCAGTCGCCCCCGGACTAGCGGGATCCCCGCCACCGGGGAGCTGTTTTTT
TRBJ2-7	once	15	TRBD1	TRBV5-1	CASSLGDRVPYEQYF	TGCGCCAGCAGCTTGGGGGACAGGGTGCCCTACGAGCAGTACTTC
TRBJ1-2	NA	15	TRBD1	TRBV7-9	CAIETGKWPNYGYTF	TGTGCCATCGAGACAGGGAAGTGGCCTAACTATGGCTACACCTTC
TRBJ1-1	few	14	NA	TRBV5-1	CASSNNRENTEAFF	TGCGCCAGCAGCAATAACAGGGAGAACACTGAAGCTTTCTTT
TRBJ2-7	NA	14	NA	TRBV5-1	CASSLRGKGDEQYF	TGCGCCAGCAGCTTGCGGGGAAAGGGAGACGAGCAGTACTTC
TRBJ1-1	few	18	NA	TRBV18	CASSPFKPLMAMNTEAFF	TGTGCCAGCTCACCATTTAAACCCCTGATGGCCATGAACACTGAAGCTTTCTTT
TRBJ1-2	NA	19	NA	TRBV29-1	CSVEVLLGSFGDTNYGYTF	TGCAGCGTTGAAGTCCTCCTAGGGTCCTTTGGGGACACTAACTATGGCTACACCTTC
TRBJ2-7	few	16	NA	TRBV6-5	CASSKPVGEVSYEQYF	TGTGCCAGCAGCAAACCGGTAGGGGAAGTCTCCTACGAGCAGTACTTC
TRBJ2-4	few	16	TRBD1	TRBV20-1	CSARGQVVLAENIQYF	TGCAGTGCTAGGGGACAGGTGGTTTTAGCCGAAAACATTCAGTACTTC
TRBJ2-7	NA	16	NA	TRBV7-9	CASSLEYAGRNYEQYF	TGTGCCAGCAGCTTAGAGTATGCAGGGAGAAACTACGAGCAGTACTTC
TRBJ2-1	few	16	TRBD1	TRBV4-1	CASSQPGTGFYNEQFF	TGCGCCAGCAGCCAACCCGGGACAGGGTTCTACAATGAGCAGTTCTTC
TRBJ1-2	NA	15	NA	TRBV20-1	CSARDTGRGVYGYTF	TGCAGTGCTAGAGACACAGGGAGAGGAGTTTATGGCTACACCTTC
TRBJ2-1	many	14	NA	TRBV5-6	CASSLRGTFNEQFF	TGTGCCAGCAGCCTAAGGGGGACTTTTAATGAGCAGTTCTTC
TRBJ1-2	NA	15	NA	TRBV7-9	CASIPLADGFSGYTF	TGTGCCAGCATCCCGCTGGCAGACGGATTCTCTGGCTACACCTTC
TRBJ1-1	NA	11	NA	TRBV10-3	CAIRVNTEAFF	TGTGCCATCAGAGTGAACACTGAAGCTTTCTTT
TRBJ1-5	NA	15	NA	TRBV5-1	CASSPGPDSNQPQHF	TGCGCCAGCAGCCCAGGGCCCGATAGCAATCAGCCCCAGCATTTT
TRBJ2-7	NA	15	NA	TRBV6-5	CASKSSTGQSYEQYF	TGTGCCAGCAAAAGCTCGACAGGCCAATCCTACGAGCAGTACTTC
TRBJ2-1	NA	13	TRBD2	TRBV5-1	CATCPNSGTEQFF	TGCGCCACCTGCCCCAATAGCGGGACCGAGCAGTTCTTC
TRBJ1-1	NA	13	NA	TRBV4-2	CASSQDLGDEAFF	TGTGCCAGCAGCCAAGATCTAGGAGATGAAGCTTTCTTT
TRBJ2-3	many	14	NA	TRBV7-9	CASSLAANTDTQYF	TGTGCCAGCAGCTTAGCGGCAAACACAGATACGCAGTATTTT
TRBJ2-1	NA	18	TRBD2	TRBV7-9	CASSLDTSGRASWNEQFF	TGTGCCAGCAGCTTGGACACTAGCGGGAGGGCCTCCTGGAATGAGCAGTTCTTC
TRBJ1-1	NA	16	NA	TRBV19	CASSIPGAKVNTEAFF	TGTGCCAGTAGTATTCCAGGGGCTAAGGTGAACACTGAAGCTTTCTTT
TRBJ2-1	few	17	TRBD2	TRBV4-2	CASSQASGTSGYNEQFF	TGTGCCAGCAGCCAAGCTTCCGGGACTAGCGGGTACAATGAGCAGTTCTTC
TRBJ2-1	NA	15	TRBD1	TRBV5-6	CASSLGQAADNEQFF	TGTGCCAGCAGCCTCGGACAGGCAGCAGACAATGAGCAGTTCTTC
TRBJ2-7	few	14	NA	TRBV7-8	CASSPRANSYEQYF	TGTGCCAGCAGTCCCCGGGCCAACAGCTACGAGCAGTACTTC
TRBJ1-2	few	14	TRBD1	TRBV29-1	CSVPGQGGAYGYTF	TGCAGCGTCCCCGGACAGGGGGGGGCCTATGGCTACACCTTC